This TCR beta chain was obtained from a study of PD-1 blockade in classical Hodgkin lymphoma. Trimming took off 4 bases at V and 3 bases at J, with 16 bases between the two ends. The CDR3 loop spans 16 amino acids. Germline CDR1 and CDR2: MNHEY and SVGAGI. As to this clone: Its antigen remains unidentified.

Every patient experienced relapse after autologous stem cell transplantation, and brentuximab vedotin exposure varied. Study results and limitations: When set against healthy donors, newly diagnosed patients were reported to show lower baseline TCR diversity. What drove the repertoire differences, possibly disease activity or prior therapy, has not been defined. Nivolumab initiation under 1 year post-ASCT meant exclusion.

The method was immunoSEQ multiplex PCR; TCRdb's version includes in-frame clones alone and lacks a portion of them. The sample gives around 19,000 clones, about nine tenths of which show up once; approximately 14% is in the top ten. This sequence joins TRBV6-5 and TRBJ2-1, with D perhaps TRBD1 or TRBD2 (5 bases each). This sample comprised peripheral blood mononuclear cells (PBMCs), obtained before the second cycle of nivolumab. The clonotype originates from a human donor with classical Hodgkin lymphoma. CDR3 DNA: TGTGCCAGCAGTTCTGCCCGGGGCCCCATCTACAATGAGCAGTTCTTC. Amino acids: CASSSARGPIYNEQFF.